The rows below give T cell receptor beta chains drawn from one sample of a study of neurological immune-mediated disorders. TCRdb redid the calling of the 5' RACE reads with MiXCR, one entry per CDR3 protein. This table has 48,000 or so distinct CDR3 sequences, over 9% appearing once. The source material was PBMCs. These receptors all stem from a woman aged 40 to 49 with HTLV-1-associated myelopathy (HAM/TSP). CDR3s include the opening cysteine and the closing phenylalanine or tryptophan. The D gene is left open where the match is weak. Expanded clones get a size class; other rows say once, few or many, or leave the size out.

D,V,J,size,DNA,CDR3
.,TRBV5-1,TRBJ1-1,many,TGCGCCAGCAGCTTTGGAGGGGTGGGCACTGAAGCTTTCTTT,CASSFGGVGTEAFF
.,TRBV12-3/TRBV12-4,TRBJ2-7,many,TGTGCCAGCCCGCCGACACACTACGAGCAGTACTTC,CASPPTHYEQYF
TRBD2,TRBV4-2,TRBJ2-7,many,TGTGCCAGCAGCAAGACTAGCGGGGGAGCCTACGAGCAGTACTTC,CASSKTSGGAYEQYF
TRBD1,TRBV6-2/TRBV6-3,TRBJ1-1,.,TGTGCCAGCAGACGACAGGGGCCCAACACTGAAGCTTTCTTT,CASRRQGPNTEAFF
.,TRBV30,TRBJ1-2,.,TGTGCCTGGAACCGCCGGGACACCCTAAGTAGGGATGGCTACACCTTC,CAWNRRDTLSRDGYTF
TRBD2,TRBV30,TRBJ2-1,many,TGTGCCTGGAGTGTACGGAGCGGGGACTCCTACAATGAGCAGTTCTTC,CAWSVRSGDSYNEQFF
.,TRBV15,TRBJ1-6,many,TGTGCCACCAGCAGACCAGATTCACCCCTCCACTTT,CATSRPDSPLHF
.,TRBV12-3/TRBV12-4,TRBJ2-3,many,TGTGCCAGCAGTCCCTCCTCCCTCCTAGATACGCAGTATTTT,CASSPSSLLDTQYF
TRBD1,TRBV24-1,TRBJ2-1,many,TGTGCCACCAGTGATGTTGGACAGGGAAGAGGTCATGAGCAGTTCTTC,CATSDVGQGRGHEQFF
.,TRBV20-1,TRBJ1-4,many,TGCAGTGCTAGAGTCGGAGGGGGTTCGATAACTAATGAAAAACTGTTTTTT,CSARVGGGSITNEKLFF
.,TRBV21-1,TRBJ1-1,many,TGTGCCAGCAGCCCCCGGGACATTGTGAACACTGAAGCTTTCTTT,CASSPRDIVNTEAFF
.,TRBV6-2/TRBV6-3,TRBJ2-2,many,TGTGCCAGCAGTAACACGAACACCGGGGAGCTGTTTTTT,CASSNTNTGELFF
.,TRBV29-1,TRBJ1-4,many,TGCAGCGCAAGGGGGGTTTCAACTGAAAAACTGTTTTTT,CSARGVSTEKLFF
.,TRBV9,TRBJ2-6,many,TGTGCCAGCAGCGTAGACAGGAGGGGACGGTCTGGGGCCAACGTCCTGACTTTC,CASSVDRRGRSGANVLTF
.,TRBV12-3/TRBV12-4,TRBJ2-5,many,TGTGCCAGCGGTACACCGTACCAAGAGACCCAGTACTTC,CASGTPYQETQYF
.,TRBV10-2,TRBJ2-7,many,TGCGCCAGCAGGGGCATTACTGCATCCTACGAGCAGTACTTC,CASRGITASYEQYF
.,TRBV5-1,TRBJ1-2,many,TGCGCCAGCGCGGGCCAGCAAGTGAATGGCTACACCTTC,CASAGQQVNGYTF
TRBD1,TRBV12-3/TRBV12-4,TRBJ2-3,.,TGTGCCAGCAGGATCAGGGGGACAAGCACAGATACGCAGTATTTT,CASRIRGTSTDTQYF
TRBD1,TRBV2,TRBJ2-7,many,TGTGCCAGCAGTGGCCGGACAGGGGTCTACGAGCAGTACTTC,CASSGRTGVYEQYF
.,TRBV2,TRBJ2-1,many,TGTGCCAGCAGTGGACCCTCACGGGGATCGCTGGGACGTACTGAGCAGTTCTTC,CASSGPSRGSLGRTEQFF
.,TRBV14,TRBJ2-7,.,TGTGCCAGCAGGTCCGGGACGGAATCTTTGGAGCAGTACTTC,CASRSGTESLEQYF
TRBD2,TRBV7-2,TRBJ2-3,.,TGTGCCAGCAGCCCTTCCCGGGAGGCGGGCAACACAGATACGCAGTATTTT,CASSPSREAGNTDTQYF
.,TRBV13,TRBJ2-5,many,TGTGCCAGCAGCCGGGACAACAAAGAGACCCAGTACTTC,CASSRDNKETQYF
.,TRBV5-1,TRBJ2-7,.,TGCGCCAGCAGCTTGAGTGGGGGGTACCTGTACGAGCAGTACTTC,CASSLSGGYLYEQYF
TRBD2,TRBV20-1,TRBJ2-3,many,TGCAGTGCTTTGAGCGGGGGGACTAGCACAGATACGCAGTATTTT,CSALSGGTSTDTQYF
.,TRBV3-1,TRBJ2-3,many,TGTGCCAGCAGCCAAAGCGCCTCGTCGCAGTATTTT,CASSQSASSQYF
TRBD1,TRBV7-8,TRBJ1-5,many,TGTGCCAGCAGCCTGACAGGGGAATATAGCAATCAGCCCCAGCATTTT,CASSLTGEYSNQPQHF
.,TRBV2,TRBJ2-5,many,TGTGCCAGCAGTTTCCAGGGATTCGGAGAGACCCAGTACTTC,CASSFQGFGETQYF
.,TRBV12-5,TRBJ1-6,.,TGTGCTAGAGGTACGGGCCTCCTGGCCCTCCACTTT,CARGTGLLALHF
.,TRBV29-1,TRBJ1-2,many,TGCAGCGTGAGCCCCGGGGGCGCTCACTATGGCTACACCTTC,CSVSPGGAHYGYTF
TRBD1,TRBV20-1,TRBJ1-6,many,TGCAGTGCTAGTCCACTAACAGGGGGGGCTAGTTCACCCCTCCACTTT,CSASPLTGGASSPLHF
.,TRBV5-1,TRBJ2-3,many,TGCGCCAGCAGCTGGACCGCTAGCACAGATACGCAGTATTTT,CASSWTASTDTQYF
TRBD1,TRBV10-3,TRBJ2-1,few,TGTGCCATCAGTGAGATGGACAGGGGGCTGAGGAATGAGCAGTTCTTC,CAISEMDRGLRNEQFF
.,TRBV19,TRBJ2-1,many,TGTGCCAGTAGTATCGGGGACAATGAGCAGTTCTTC,CASSIGDNEQFF
.,TRBV5-1,TRBJ2-7,many,TGCGCCAGCAGCCAACAGGGTGACGCGCACGAGCAGTACTTC,CASSQQGDAHEQYF
.,TRBV11-2,TRBJ1-5,many,TGTGCCAGCAGCTGGACATACAGCAATCAGCCCCAGCATTTT,CASSWTYSNQPQHF
TRBD1,TRBV5-1,TRBJ1-5,many,TGCGCCAGCAGACTTTGGGACAGGGCTGACCAGCCCCAGCATTTT,CASRLWDRADQPQHF
.,TRBV3-1,TRBJ1-2,many,TGTGCCAGCAGCCAAGGTGAAGCGGCCTATGGCTACACCTTC,CASSQGEAAYGYTF
TRBD1,TRBV7-9,TRBJ2-2,large,TGTGCCAGCAGCCCGGACAGGGGGCCCGGGGAGCTGTTTTTT,CASSPDRGPGELFF
TRBD2,TRBV5-1,TRBJ2-3,many,TGCGCCAGCAGCTCGAGCGGGGGGCGCACAGATACGCAGTATTTT,CASSSSGGRTDTQYF
.,TRBV11-1,TRBJ2-1,many,TGTGCCAGCAGCTTAGCACAGGCCTCCTACAATGAGCAGTTCTTC,CASSLAQASYNEQFF
.,TRBV7-2,TRBJ2-1,many,TGTGCCAGCAGCTTAGCGCTAGCCGGTCAGAATGAGCAGTTCTTC,CASSLALAGQNEQFF
.,TRBV6-5,TRBJ2-6,many,TGTGCCAGCAGTTACACGGACTCCCCCTCTGGGGCCAACGTCCTGACTTTC,CASSYTDSPSGANVLTF
.,TRBV7-8,TRBJ1-1,.,TGTGCCAGCAGCCCAGAGAGGGGTACTGAAGCTTTCTTT,CASSPERGTEAFF
.,TRBV5-1,TRBJ1-2,many,TGCGCCAGCAGCATAAGGGGGGATCGTGGCTACACCTTC,CASSIRGDRGYTF
TRBD1,TRBV5-1,TRBJ2-6,many,TGCGCCAGCAGCAGGGGACAGGTTGGGGCCAACGTCCTGACTTTC,CASSRGQVGANVLTF
TRBD1,TRBV6-5,TRBJ1-2,many,TGTGCCAGCAGCAAAGGAACGGACAGGATTTATGGCTACACCTTC,CASSKGTDRIYGYTF
TRBD2,TRBV4-3,TRBJ2-2,many,TGCGCCAGCAGCCAAGATTCAAGCGGGGCCTCTGTCGGGGAGCTGTTTTTT,CASSQDSSGASVGELFF
TRBD1,TRBV15,TRBJ2-5,.,TGTGCCACCAGCAGAGATGGGTCACAGGGGGAGACCCAGTACTTC,CATSRDGSQGETQYF
.,TRBV27,TRBJ2-7,many,TGTGCCAGCAGTTATGCAACGGCAGGTCGAAGCTCCTACGAGCAGTACTTC,CASSYATAGRSSYEQYF
TRBD2,TRBV5-6,TRBJ2-5,many,TGTGCCAGCAGCTTTATAGCGGGGGGGCCGGAGACCCAGTACTTC,CASSFIAGGPETQYF
TRBD1,TRBV4-1,TRBJ2-2,many,TGCGCCAGCGCGGGACAGGGGGCCTTCGCCGGGGAGCTGTTTTTT,CASAGQGAFAGELFF
.,TRBV6-2/TRBV6-3,TRBJ2-5,many,TGTGCCAGCAGCGACACCGGGACACCCGCCGAGACCCAGTACTTC,CASSDTGTPAETQYF
.,TRBV6-2/TRBV6-3,TRBJ2-3,many,TGTGCCAGCAGCCATTCTATGCGGGGAGGCGATACGCAGTATTTT,CASSHSMRGGDTQYF
.,TRBV20-1,TRBJ1-2,many,TGCAGTGCTAGAGATCAGGGAAACCTTGGCTACACCTTC,CSARDQGNLGYTF
TRBD2,TRBV20-1,TRBJ2-7,few,TGCAGTGCTAGAGATTTAGCGGGGGGCTCCTACGAGCAGTACTTC,CSARDLAGGSYEQYF
TRBD1,TRBV9,TRBJ2-1,many,TGTGCCAGCAGCGTTGACAGGGGGGCCTACAATGAGCAGTTCTTC,CASSVDRGAYNEQFF
TRBD1,TRBV2,TRBJ2-7,many,TGTGCCAGCACTCCTATAGGGGGCAGGGGGCTTTACGAGCAGTACTTC,CASTPIGGRGLYEQYF
.,TRBV6-5,TRBJ1-5,many,TGTGCCAGCAGTACAGGGCTAGCCCAGCCCCAGCATTTT,CASSTGLAQPQHF